This TCR beta chain comes out of a study of blood T cell repertoires in COVID-19. Method: immunoSEQ multiplex PCR; TCRdb's copy keeps in-frame clones and lacks some. The sample yields roughly 76,000 clones, around nine tenths seen once. This CDR3 has 13 residues. The V end was cut by 0 bases, the J end by 5 bases, with 10 bases between. The V gene's germline CDR1 is GTSNPN and CDR2 SVGIG (reference sequence). Sample: peripheral blood. The TCR originated in a man aged 50 or older with acute or convalescent COVID-19. The chain carries TRBV30 and TRBJ2-5; possibly TRBD1 for D (6 bases). CDR3 protein: CAWSVWGQETQYF. CDR3 DNA: TGTGCCTGGAGTGTTTGGGGGCAGGAGACCCAGTACTTC.